What follows are 16 T cell receptor beta chains derived from one specimen sequenced in a study of identical twins. MiXCR, applied by TCRdb to the 5' RACE reads, yields one record per CDR3 protein. The data contain about 450,000 distinct CDR3 sequences, about a fifth of them singletons. Sequencing was performed on naive T cells sorted from blood. These TCRs come from a man in his fifties or sixties in good health.

This clonotype was counted between two and nine times. The CDR3 DNA follows: TGTGCCAGCAGCTTAGCGGCTAGCGGGAGCCCGAAGGGCAATGAGCAGTTCTTC. As protein: CASSLAASGSPKGNEQFF. The genes are TRBV11-1 and TRBJ2-1, with TRBD2 matching 10 bases. The CDR3 has 18 residues. The germline V gene has CDR1 SGHAT and CDR2 FQDESV (reference sequence). The trim removed 0 bases at V and 6 bases at J, leaving 11 bases unmatched.

The CDR3 protein is CSVRGTGAEQYF. CDR3 DNA: TGCAGCGTTAGGGGGACAGGGGCCGAGCAGTACTTC. The genes are TRBV29-1 and TRBJ2-7, with 10 bases matching TRBD1. Germline assignment: CDR1 SQVTM and CDR2 ANQGSEA. The ends lost 5 bases at V and 6 bases at J; junction bases unmatched: 4. The CDR3 has 12 residues.

This clonotype was observed at least ten times. The CDR3 reads CASSWSGGVEQFF. Here the CDR3 DNA reads TGCGCCAGCAGCTGGAGCGGTGGGGTAGAGCAGTTCTTC. V usage is TRBV5-1 and J usage is TRBJ2-1; possible D gene TRBD2, 5 bases. V dropped 3 bases and J dropped 10 bases, with 14 bases sitting between them. This CDR3 has 13 amino acids. Germline values: CDR1 SGHRS, CDR2 YFSETQ.

The V gene is TRBV2, the J gene TRBJ2-3; no reliable D call. The CDR3 is 15 amino acids. Germline assignment: CDR1 SNHLY and CDR2 FYNNEI. The V and J ends lost 4 bases and 6 bases respectively, with 17 bases between them. CDR3 nucleotide sequence: TGTGCCAGCAGTGGTACAGACCTCTTGTCGGATACGCAGTATTTT. As protein: CASSGTDLLSDTQYF. Drawing the rest from reference TRBV2 and TRBJ2-3, the complete variable domain is EPEVTQTPSHQVTQMGQEVILRCVPISNHLYFYWYRQILGQKVEFLVSFYNNEISEKSEIFDDQFSVERPDGSNFTLKIRSTKLEDSAMYFCASSGTDLLSDTQYFGPGTRLTVL.

This clonotype has a handful of counts. The chain is built from TRBV27 and TRBJ2-1; 9 bases are a match to TRBD1. This CDR3 region has 14 residues. With 6 bases clipped from V and 12 bases from J, the junction kept 12 bases outside the gene matches. CDR1 and CDR2 from the germline V gene are MNHEY and SMNVEV (reference sequence). The CDR3 sequence: CASRHRGQQMRQFF. CDR3 in DNA: TGTGCCAGCAGACACAGGGGGCAACAGATGCGGCAGTTCTTC.

This clonotype was found many times. The V call is TRBV11-3, the J call TRBJ2-5; 7 positions match TRBD1. CDR1 and CDR2 (germline): SGHNT, YENEEA. V lost 5 bases and J lost 5; bases outside the gene matches: 14. The CDR3 has 16 amino acids. This CDR3 is CASSVRDSTFYETQYF. CDR3 in DNA: TGTGCCAGCAGCGTCCGGGACAGCACTTTTTACGAGACCCAGTACTTC.

This clonotype was detected a few times. V is TRBV4-3 and J is TRBJ2-3, with D unclear. V gave up 0 bases and J gave up 0 bases, with 10 bases separating them. The germline gives CDR1 LGHNA, CDR2 YSLEER. The CDR3 is 16 amino acids. The CDR3 reads CASSQEYTFSTDTQYF. The CDR3 DNA sequence: TGCGCCAGCAGCCAAGAATACACTTTTAGCACAGATACGCAGTATTTT.

This clonotype was seen many times. V is TRBV4-2 and J is TRBJ1-1; TRBD1 matches 8 bases. The CDR3 is 15 residues long. The germline V gene has CDR1 LGHNA and CDR2 YNFKEQ. Trimming at V came to 4 bases and at J to 1 base, leaving 5 bases not matched to a gene. CDR3 loop: CASSPGGTGNTEAFF. The CDR3 bases are TGTGCCAGCAGCCCAGGAGGGACAGGGAACACTGAAGCTTTCTTT.

CDR3 amino acids: CASREGLAGTVEQFF. In DNA, the CDR3 is TGTGCCAGCAGAGAGGGACTAGCGGGGACGGTTGAGCAGTTCTTC. The V gene is TRBV6-1, the J gene TRBJ2-1, with 13 bases identical to TRBD2. CDR3 length equals 15 residues. J gave up 9 bases and V 6 bases, and 8 bases lay outside the gene matches. In germline, CDR1 is MNHNS, CDR2 SASEGT.

This clonotype has more than one count but fewer than ten. This rearrangement joins TRBV10-3 to TRBJ2-2; D unresolved. Germline-derived CDR1 and CDR2 are ENHRY and SYGVKD. V lost 4 bases and J 0 bases, leaving 12 bases between the germline ends. CDR3 size: 16 residues. The CDR3: CAISVGQTTNTGELFF. In DNA form, the CDR3 reads TGTGCCATCAGTGTTGGGCAGACGACGAACACCGGGGAGCTGTTTTTT.

This clonotype occurred a few times. V usage is TRBV15 and J usage is TRBJ2-7, with D maybe TRBD2 (6 bases). The V gene lost 2 bases and the J gene lost 3 bases, with 14 bases spanning the gap. Germline CDR1 reads LNHNV; CDR2 reads YYDKDF (reference sequence). The CDR3 extends over 15 amino acids. CDR3: CATSRSPGEVYEQYF. CDR3 DNA: TGTGCCACCAGCAGATCCCCGGGGGAGGTCTACGAGCAGTACTTC.

The chain carries TRBV4-3 and TRBJ2-1; D not certain. V was cut by 1 base and J by 0 bases, with 10 bases left in between. The CDR3 spans 16 residues. The germline V gene encodes CDR1 LGHNA and CDR2 YSLEER. The CDR3 sequence: CASSQADGYSYNEQFF. The CDR3 region has the DNA TGCGCCAGCAGCCAAGCCGACGGTTACTCCTACAATGAGCAGTTCTTC.

This clonotype was counted many times. V gene TRBV5-1 combines with J gene TRBJ2-7; D may be TRBD1 or TRBD2 (5 bases each). In germline, CDR1 is SGHRS, CDR2 YFSETQ. V was trimmed by 5 bases and J by 5 bases, leaving 29 bases between them. The CDR3 has 18 amino acids. The CDR3 nucleotides read TGCGCCAGCAGAGGCCCTAGTTTTGGGGACGCAGCCCTCAACGAGCAGTACTTC. Translated: CASRGPSFGDAALNEQYF. The full variable domain, its missing parts supplied by reference TRBV5-1 and TRBJ2-7, is KAGVTQTPRYLIKTRGQQVTLSCSPISGHRSVSWYQQTPGQGLQFLFEYFSETQRNKGNFPGRFSGRQFSNSRSEMNVSTLELGDSALYLCASRGPSFGDAALNEQYFGPGTRLTVT.

This clonotype has a handful of counts. The chain combines TRBV7-6 with TRBJ1-1; the D is unclear. The CDR3 runs 15 residues. Trimming cost V 4 bases and J 0 bases, with 12 bases left between them. Germline V lookup: CDR1 SGHVS, CDR2 FNYEAQ. CDR3 region: CASSSNGQMNTEAFF. The CDR3 bases are TGTGCCAGCAGCTCTAACGGGCAGATGAACACTGAAGCTTTCTTT.

The V gene is TRBV28, the J gene TRBJ2-3, with 7 bases matching TRBD2. Trimming at V came to 8 bases and at J to 2 bases, leaving 7 bases not matched to a gene. Germline V gene lookup returns CDR1 MDHEN and CDR2 SYDVKM. The CDR3 is 14 residues long. The CDR3 nucleotides are TGTGCCAGCCGCTCGACTAGCTACACAGATACGCAGTATTTT. Protein product: CASRSTSYTDTQYF.

As concerns this clonotype: A much larger clone lies a single base off, so this may be a read error. The rearrangement uses TRBV12-3 or TRBV12-4 and TRBJ2-5; the D gene is possibly TRBD2 (6 bases). V was cut by 6 bases and J by 7 bases, with 21 bases left in between. This CDR3 comprises 15 residues. CDR3 amino acids: CASRPLGGVHPTQYF. CDR3 nucleotide sequence: TGTGCCAGCAGGCCACTGGGCGGGGTTCATCCGACCCAGTACTTC.